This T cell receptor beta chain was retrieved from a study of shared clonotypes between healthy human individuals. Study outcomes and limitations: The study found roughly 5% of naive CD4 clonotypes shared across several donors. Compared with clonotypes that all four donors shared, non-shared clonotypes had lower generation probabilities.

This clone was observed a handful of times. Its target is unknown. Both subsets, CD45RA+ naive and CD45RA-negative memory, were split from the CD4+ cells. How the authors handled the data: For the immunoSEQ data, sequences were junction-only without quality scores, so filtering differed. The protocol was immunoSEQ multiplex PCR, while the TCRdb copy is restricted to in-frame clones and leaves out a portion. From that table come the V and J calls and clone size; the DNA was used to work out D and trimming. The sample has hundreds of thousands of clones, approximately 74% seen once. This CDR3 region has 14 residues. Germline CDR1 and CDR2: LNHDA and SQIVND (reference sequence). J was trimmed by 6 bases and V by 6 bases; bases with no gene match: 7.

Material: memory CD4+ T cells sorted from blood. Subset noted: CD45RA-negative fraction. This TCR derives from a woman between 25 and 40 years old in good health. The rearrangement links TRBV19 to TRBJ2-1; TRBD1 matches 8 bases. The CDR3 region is CASSGQGHSNEQFF. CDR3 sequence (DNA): TGTGCCAGTAGCGGACAGGGCCACTCCAATGAGCAGTTCTTC.